This T cell receptor beta chain was profiled in a study of blood T cell repertoires in COVID-19. Study background: Samples representing acute and convalescent COVID-19 were sourced from the United States, Italy and Spain. Nucleic acid was either cDNA or gDNA, and it came from T cells, B-cell-depleted T cells, or PBMCs.

In the original analysis: From reference gene primer amplification, estimates of nucleated cell counts were derived. Generated by immunoSEQ multiplex PCR, the TCRdb table keeps only in-frame clones and is missing some. V, J and clone size are taken as reported in that table, and D and trimming were inferred from the DNA itself. The sample lists approximately 74,000 clones; 84% were seen once. The CDR3 length is 12 residues. Trimming pared 4 bases from V and 6 bases from J, leaving 8 bases between. CDR1 LGHDT and CDR2 YNNKEL come from the germline V gene (reference sequence). V is TRBV3-1 (or the pseudogene TRBV3-2) and J is TRBJ2-3, with no clear D. The sequenced sample was peripheral blood. This TCR was sampled from a man in his 70s with acute or convalescent COVID-19. The CDR3: CASSPLGDTQYF. In DNA form, the CDR3 reads TGTGCCAGCAGCCCCCTCGGGGATACGCAGTATTTT.